The next 14 T cell receptor beta chains were all read from a single sample in a study of control samples from healthy donors and cancer patients. Profiled with immunoSEQ multiplex PCR; TCRdb holds only in-frame clones, not every one. The top ten hold over 9.5% of the sample, which has 90,000 to 100,000 clones, 70% to 80% seen once. The sequenced sample was blood. These receptors came from a woman aged 25 to 39 in good health.

This chain connects TRBV7-2 to TRBJ1-2; D is possibly TRBD1 (5 bases). CDR1 is SGHTA, CDR2 FQGNSA, per germline. The CDR3 contains 14 residues. Trimming took 6 bases from V and 8 from J, leaving 19 bases between them. In nucleotides, the CDR3 is TGTGCCAGCAGTATTGGGGACGGTCGTTGGGGCTACACCTTC. Translation: CASSIGDGRWGYTF.

The rearrangement joins TRBV2 to TRBJ2-3, with TRBD2 matching over 16 bases. CDR1 is SNHLY, CDR2 FYNNEI, per germline. The CDR3 is 18 residues long. Trimming cost V 7 bases and J 4 bases; bases outside gene matches: 11. CDR3 in amino acids: CASNPGTSGGARADTQYF. CDR3 nucleotide sequence: TGTGCCAGCAATCCCGGGACTAGCGGGGGGGCCCGAGCAGATACGCAGTATTTT.

V and J are TRBV9 and TRBJ2-3, with unresolved D. The CDR3 sequence is 16 residues long. Trimming cost V 3 bases and J 1 base, with 15 bases left between them. Germline assignment: CDR1 SGDLS and CDR2 YYNGEE. CDR3 region: CASSDTGVVGTDTQYF. The CDR3 nucleotides read TGTGCCAGCAGCGACACTGGGGTGGTGGGCACAGATACGCAGTATTTT.

In its sample, this clone was seen a few times. The chain uses TRBV10-3 and TRBJ1-2, with a possible D match to TRBD1 (5 bases). The V gene's germline CDR1 is ENHRY and CDR2 SYGVKD. This CDR3 is built from 14 residues. V was clipped by 3 bases and J by 4 bases, with 12 bases between them. The CDR3 loop reads CAISDLQGSYGYTF. Written as DNA, the CDR3 is TGTGCCATCAGTGATCTCCAGGGATCCTATGGCTACACCTTC.

The DNA of the CDR3 is TGTGCCAGCAGCCAGGCAGGGTCCCTCATCTACGAGCAGTACTTC. Translation gives CASSQAGSLIYEQYF. This rearrangement joins TRBV27 to TRBJ2-7; possible D gene TRBD1, 5 bases. This CDR3 is 15 amino acids long. From germline, CDR1 is MNHEY and CDR2 SMNVEV (reference sequence). The V end was cut by 6 bases, the J end by 3 bases, with 18 bases between.

The chain combines TRBV7-6 with TRBJ1-1; possibly TRBD1 for D (5 bases). The V gene lost 1 base and the J gene lost 5 bases, with 8 bases spanning the gap. The germline V gene encodes CDR1 SGHVS and CDR2 FNYEAQ. The CDR3 runs to 13 residues. The chain's CDR3 is CASSLEQATEAFF. Here the CDR3 DNA reads TGTGCCAGCAGCTTAGAACAGGCGACTGAAGCTTTCTTT.

The V gene is TRBV4-3, the J gene TRBJ2-7; perhaps TRBD1 as D (6 bases). In germline, CDR1 is LGHNA, CDR2 YSLEER. V was shortened by 3 bases and J by 6 bases, with 15 bases between the two germline ends. The CDR3 extends over 14 amino acids. The DNA of the CDR3 is TGCGCCAGCAGCCAGGTGACAGGATTGGGCGAGCAGTACTTC. This encodes CASSQVTGLGEQYF.

J is TRBJ1-1 and V is TRBV29-1; no clear D gene. CDR1 is SQVTM, CDR2 ANQGSEA, per germline. Trimming took 2 bases from V and 4 from J, leaving 11 bases between them. The CDR3 spans 13 residues. The CDR3 is CSVESRQSTEAFF. CDR3 nucleotides: TGCAGCGTTGAATCGAGGCAGAGCACTGAAGCTTTCTTT. Variable domain in full (rest from reference TRBV29-1 and TRBJ1-1): SAVISQKPSRDICQRGTSLTIQCQVDSQVTMMFWYRQQPGQSLTLIATANQGSEATYESGFVIDKFPISRPNLTFSTLTVSNMSPEDSSIYLCSVESRQSTEAFFGQGTRLTVV.

This rearrangement joins TRBV7-8 to TRBJ2-2; TRBD2 matches 9 bases. Germline CDR1 reads SGHVS; CDR2 reads FQNEAQ. After removal of 2 bases from V and 7 bases from J, the junction contained 8 bases not matched to a gene. The CDR3 sequence is 16 residues long. DNA of the CDR3: TGTGCCAGCAGCTTAATAGCTAGCGGGGCGGGCGGGGAGCTGTTTTTT. Its translation is CASSLIASGAGGELFF.

The chain employs TRBV5-1 and TRBJ2-3; TRBD1 agrees at 9 bases. V shed 0 bases and J 4 bases; nucleotides not matched to a gene: 0. Germline V CDR1 and CDR2: SGHRS, YFSETQ. This CDR3 has 14 amino acids. CDR3 nucleotides: TGCGCCAGCAGCTTGGACAGGGGGCCAGATACGCAGTATTTT. Protein sequence: CASSLDRGPDTQYF.

This clone has just a few counts. This chain links TRBV18 with TRBJ2-2; D possibly matches TRBD1 or TRBD2 (5 bases each). CDR1 and CDR2 (germline): KGHSH, LQKENI. Between the trimmed V and J ends, which lost 0 bases and 6 bases, there was a span of 8 bases. This CDR3 is 14 amino acids long. The CDR3 loop reads CASSPPLGAGELFF. The CDR3 nucleotides are TGTGCCAGCTCACCACCATTGGGGGCCGGGGAGCTGTTTTTT.

The chain is built from TRBV9 and TRBJ2-7, with a weak D call TRBD1 (6 bases). The germline CDR1 and CDR2 sequences are SGDLS and YYNGEE. V lost 4 bases and J lost 2, with 19 bases in between. This CDR3 has 16 amino acids. The CDR3 protein is CASSFNRESGTYEQYF. The CDR3 DNA is TGTGCCAGCAGCTTCAACAGGGAATCGGGGACCTACGAGCAGTACTTC.

As concerns this clone: At the DNA level, this CDR3 is encoded by other sequences in the same sample as well. The rearrangement joins TRBV30 to TRBJ1-1; TRBD1 is a possible D gene (5 bases). The CDR3 has 13 residues. Germline V gene sequence: CDR1 GTSNPN, CDR2 SVGIG (reference sequence). With 0 bases removed from V and 4 bases from J, the gap between germline ends came to 9 bases. The CDR3 here is CAWSVEGSTEAFF. The CDR3, as DNA: TGTGCCTGGAGTGTAGAGGGGAGCACTGAAGCTTTCTTT.

The chain employs TRBV5-1 and TRBJ2-2; no clear D gene. Trimming stripped 0 bases from V and 4 bases from J, with 7 bases between. CDR3 length: 14 residues. Germline loops: CDR1 SGHRS, CDR2 YFSETQ. As DNA, the CDR3 is TGCGCCAGCAGCTTGGATTGGGGCACCGGGGAGCTGTTTTTT. Translated: CASSLDWGTGELFF.